The 30 T cell receptor beta chains below all came from one sample that was sequenced in a study of T cells after yellow fever vaccination. From the 5' RACE reads, TCRdb called clonotypes with MiXCR, one entry per CDR3 protein. The sample shows approximately 250,000 distinct CDR3 sequences, more than 3.5% of them seen only once. The sequencing used PBMCs, collected 15 days after the yellow fever booster vaccination. Source of these receptors: a man younger than 30 who received the YFV17D yellow fever vaccine.

This clonotype was observed at least ten times. The rearrangement uses TRBV11-2 and TRBJ1-2, with 11 bases that match TRBD1. The CDR3 is 18 amino acids. V lost 5 bases and J lost 3; bases outside the gene matches: 14. The germline V gene encodes CDR1 SGHAT and CDR2 FQNNGV. The CDR3, as DNA: TGTGCCAGCAGCCCATACCGAACGGGACAGGGGGTGGACTATGGCTACACCTTC. Translated: CASSPYRTGQGVDYGYTF.

This clonotype was seen at least ten times. This chain links TRBV12-3 or TRBV12-4 with TRBJ1-6, with D hard to call. The CDR3 extends over 14 amino acids. V lost 5 bases and J 1 base, leaving 6 bases between the germline ends. In DNA form, the CDR3 reads TGTGCCAGCAGTCCCCGATCCTATAATTCACCCCTCCACTTT. Translated, it gives CASSPRSYNSPLHF.

This clonotype has ten or more counts. This chain uses TRBV28 with TRBJ1-4; 7 bases are a match to TRBD1. Trimming cost V 7 bases and J 0 bases; bases outside gene matches: 11. CDR1 MDHEN and CDR2 SYDVKM come from the germline V gene. CDR3 length: 17 residues. The CDR3 loop is CASTSPGQHTTNEKLFF. The CDR3 coding sequence is TGTGCCAGCACCTCCCCGGGACAGCATACAACTAATGAAAAACTGTTTTTT.

This clonotype showed up many times. The chain is built from TRBV19 and TRBJ1-2; 7 bases agree with TRBD1. V lost 7 bases, J lost 7 bases, and 3 bases stayed unmatched. This CDR3 is built from 11 residues. Per germline, CDR1 LNHDA and CDR2 SQIVND (reference sequence). The chain's CDR3 is CASKGGAGYTF. DNA of the CDR3: TGTGCCAGTAAAGGGGGCGCTGGCTACACCTTC.

The rearrangement links TRBV3-1 to TRBJ2-2; D remains unclear. The ends were cut back, 0 bases at V and 4 bases at J, with 6 bases in the middle. CDR1 is LGHDT and CDR2 is YNNKEL in the germline V gene (reference sequence). The CDR3 length is 14 residues. The CDR3 loop is CASSQDLGTGELFF. Here the CDR3 DNA reads TGTGCCAGCAGCCAAGATCTGGGCACCGGGGAGCTGTTTTTT.

This clonotype was observed at least ten times. V and J are TRBV20-1 and TRBJ1-1; no clear D. Trimming stripped 3 bases from V and 4 bases from J, with 18 bases between. The CDR3 covers 15 residues. Per the germline V gene, CDR1 is DFQATT and CDR2 is SNEGSKA (reference sequence). CDR3 bases: TGCAGTGCTAGGGTGGTTTATGTGGGTGCCACTGAAGCTTTCTTT. Its translation: CSARVVYVGATEAFF.

On this clonotype: With a much larger clone just one base away, this may be a read error. V is TRBV12-3 or TRBV12-4 and J is TRBJ1-5; unclear D gene. Between the trimmed V and J ends, which lost 8 bases and 5 bases, there was a span of 13 bases. The CDR3 runs to 13 residues. CDR3 coding DNA: TGTGCCAGCTGTGGGGTAGGTGATCAGCCCCAGCATTTT. Its protein is CASCGVGDQPQHF.

This clonotype was observed at least ten times. CDR3 protein: CASSQVGGQVNTEAFF. CDR3 DNA sequence: TGTGCCAGCAGCCAAGTCGGGGGACAGGTGAACACTGAAGCTTTCTTT. The V and J genes are TRBV4-2 and TRBJ1-1; 8 bases agree with TRBD1. Germline V gene sequence: CDR1 LGHNA, CDR2 YNFKEQ. The V segment lost 1 base and the J segment 0 bases; nucleotides outside the gene matches: 4. The CDR3 covers 16 residues.

There are many counts of this clonotype. The gene calls are TRBV7-2 and TRBJ2-1; D is uncertain. The length of the CDR3 is 11 residues. From germline, CDR1 is SGHTA and CDR2 FQGNSA. V was trimmed by 7 bases and J by 8 bases, leaving 9 bases between them. The CDR3 region has the DNA TGTGCCAGCACCATTGGCGATGAGCAGTTCTTC. Its protein is CASTIGDEQFF.

The count of this clonotype is one. The V call is TRBV4-1, the J call TRBJ1-4; 9 bases match TRBD1. This CDR3 region has 16 residues. Germline values: CDR1 MGHRA, CDR2 YSYEKL. The J segment lost 7 bases and the V segment lost 1 base, leaving 7 bases of the junction unmatched. The CDR3 region is CASSQVGGTGREKLFF. DNA of the CDR3: TGCGCCAGCAGCCAAGTAGGAGGGACAGGGCGTGAAAAACTGTTTTTT.

This clonotype was counted many times. This chain links TRBV4-3 with TRBJ2-5, with D perhaps matching TRBD1 (6 bases). Germline V gene data show CDR1 as LGHNA and CDR2 as YSLEER. V dropped 4 bases and J dropped 4 bases, with 16 bases sitting between them. This CDR3 region has 15 residues. Here the CDR3 reads CASSLWDTGSETQYF. As DNA, the CDR3 is TGCGCCAGCAGCCTCTGGGATACAGGGTCAGAGACCCAGTACTTC.

J is TRBJ2-6 and V is TRBV4-3; TRBD1 aligns across 9 bases. The CDR3 extends over 17 amino acids. V was pared by 0 bases and J by 0 bases, with 0 bases of the junction left unmatched. CDR1 is LGHNA and CDR2 is YSLEER in the germline V gene. CDR3 sequence reads: CASSQETGGSGANVLTF. The DNA for the CDR3 is TGCGCCAGCAGCCAAGAGACAGGGGGCTCTGGGGCCAACGTCCTGACTTTC.

V usage is TRBV7-9 and J usage is TRBJ2-7; D ambiguous. CDR1 and CDR2 from the germline V gene are SEHNR and FQNEAQ (reference sequence). V lost 4 bases, J lost 2 bases, and 9 bases lay in between. This CDR3 has 13 amino acids. CDR3 nucleotide sequence: TGTGCCAGCAGCTCGTATTCCGCCTACGAGCAGTACTTC. Its translation is CASSSYSAYEQYF.

This clonotype was recorded at least ten times. This rearrangement joins TRBV27 to TRBJ1-1; D is uncertain. Germline lookup yields CDR1 MNHEY and CDR2 SMNVEV (reference sequence). The CDR3 is 14 residues long. With 0 bases removed from V and 1 base from J, the gap between germline ends came to 6 bases. The CDR3 region is CASSLSGQNTEAFF. Here the CDR3 DNA reads TGTGCCAGCAGTTTATCGGGCCAGAACACTGAAGCTTTCTTT.

This clonotype was recorded many times. V usage is TRBV29-1 and J usage is TRBJ2-7; 9 bases map to TRBD2. After removal of 5 bases from V and 2 bases from J, the junction contained 4 bases not matched to a gene. The CDR3 loop spans 13 amino acids. From germline, CDR1 is SQVTM and CDR2 ANQGSEA. DNA of the CDR3: TGCAGCGTTCGGAGCGGGGGGACCTACGAGCAGTACTTC. Protein: CSVRSGGTYEQYF.

The chain combines TRBV5-1 with TRBJ2-5; D ambiguous. V lost 1 base to trimming and J lost 5 bases, with 6 bases between them. The CDR3 consists of 12 residues. Germline CDR1 and CDR2: SGHRS and YFSETQ. CDR3 loop: CASSLNRETQYF. The DNA for the CDR3 is TGCGCCAGCAGCTTGAATAGGGAGACCCAGTACTTC. Based on the CDR3 plus reference TRBV5-1 and TRBJ2-5, the full variable domain is KAGVTQTPRYLIKTRGQQVTLSCSPISGHRSVSWYQQTPGQGLQFLFEYFSETQRNKGNFPGRFSGRQFSNSRSEMNVSTLELGDSALYLCASSLNRETQYFGPGTRLLVL.

Details on this clonotype: Since a much larger clone is just one base distant, this may be a read error. The chain has TRBV20-1 and TRBJ1-1, with D unresolved. V was trimmed by 0 bases and J by 0 bases, leaving 8 bases between them. CDR3 length: 14 amino acids. CDR1 is DFQATT and CDR2 is SNEGSKA in the germline V gene (reference sequence). CDR3 DNA sequence: TGCAGTGCTAGAGATTCTATGGTGAACACTGAAGCTTTCTTT. The encoded protein is CSARDSMVNTEAFF.

There are many counts of this clonotype. The rearrangement uses TRBV5-1 and TRBJ2-2, with 7 positions matching TRBD2. Germline V lookup: CDR1 SGHRS, CDR2 YFSETQ. The CDR3 has 15 amino acids. Trimming cost V 4 bases and J 0 bases; bases outside gene matches: 3. The CDR3 DNA follows: TGCGCCAGCAGCCCGAGCGGGACGAACACCGGGGAGCTGTTTTTT. This translates into CASSPSGTNTGELFF.

This clonotype was recorded many times. The chain couples TRBV18 to TRBJ1-1, with a possible D match to TRBD1 (5 bases). The CDR3 contains 13 residues. Germline V gene lookup returns CDR1 KGHSH and CDR2 LQKENI. Trimming stripped 0 bases from V and 7 bases from J, with 9 bases between. The CDR3: CASSPPPGNEAFF. The CDR3 bases are TGTGCCAGCTCACCACCCCCAGGGAATGAAGCTTTCTTT. The complete variable domain, with remaining parts taken from reference TRBV18 and TRBJ1-1, reads NAGVMQNPRHLVRRRGQEARLRCSPMKGHSHVYWYRQLPEEGLKFMVYLQKENIIDESGMPKERFSAEFPKEGPSILRIQQVVRGDSAAYFCASSPPPGNEAFFGQGTRLTVV.

This clonotype came up many times. The chain has TRBV18 and TRBJ1-5; D is ambiguous. CDR1 and CDR2 (germline): KGHSH, LQKENI. The ends were cut back, 2 bases at V and 0 bases at J, with 8 bases in the middle. The CDR3 runs to 15 residues. The CDR3 DNA is TGTGCCAGCTCACCAAACGGAGGTAGCAATCAGCCCCAGCATTTT. This gives the protein CASSPNGGSNQPQHF.

This clonotype has at least ten counts. The CDR3 region is CASSLVAGGRGEQFF. Written as DNA, the CDR3 is TGTGCCAGCAGCTTAGTGGCGGGGGGTCGGGGTGAGCAGTTCTTC. The rearrangement uses TRBV7-7 and TRBJ2-1, with 8 bases fitting TRBD2. Germline CDR1 reads SSHAT; CDR2 reads FNYEAQ (reference sequence). V was clipped by 1 base and J by 9 bases; unmatched bases: 8. The CDR3 covers 15 residues. The whole variable domain, filled in from reference TRBV7-7 and TRBJ2-1, reads GAGVSQSPRYKVTKRGQDVTLRCDPISSHATLYWYQQALGQGPEFLTYFNYEAQPDKSGLPSDRFSAERPEGSISTLTIQRTEQRDSAMYRCASSLVAGGRGEQFFGPGTRLTVL.

A note on this clonotype: A single base separates this from a much larger clone, so it may be a read error. The V call is TRBV28, the J call TRBJ1-1; D is unresolved. This CDR3 spans 13 amino acids. Germline V gene data show CDR1 as MDHEN and CDR2 as SYDVKM. Trimming removed 5 bases from V and 4 bases from J, with 11 bases in between. CDR3 in DNA: TGTGCCAGCAGTGCCCCTCAGGTCACTGAAGCTTTCTTT. It encodes CASSAPQVTEAFF.

This clonotype appeared many times. This chain connects TRBV10-3 to TRBJ2-1; D is possibly TRBD2 (5 bases). V was trimmed by 10 bases and J by 10 bases, leaving 14 bases between them. The CDR3 extends over 11 amino acids. Germline CDR1 is ENHRY and CDR2 is SYGVKD. In nucleotides, the CDR3 is TGTGCCACCGGGATGTGGATAGAGCAGTTCTTC. As protein: CATGMWIEQFF.

In its sample, this clonotype was seen many times. The CDR3 spells CASSPLRSGGANEQFF. CDR3 DNA sequence: TGTGCCAGCAGTCCCCTGAGGAGCGGGGGGGCCAATGAGCAGTTCTTC. The chain employs TRBV6-5 and TRBJ2-1; 10 nucleotides align to TRBD2. This CDR3 contains 16 residues. Losses at the gene ends were 5 bases for V and 6 bases for J; bases not matched to a gene: 10. The germline gives CDR1 MNHEY, CDR2 SVGAGI.

This clonotype was observed many times. The rearrangement joins TRBV29-1 to TRBJ2-4, with D hard to call. The germline V gene encodes CDR1 SQVTM and CDR2 ANQGSEA. The CDR3 consists of 11 residues. V was pared by 1 base and J by 12 bases, with 10 bases between. This CDR3 reads CSVEAYGTQYF. For the CDR3, the DNA is TGCAGCGTTGAAGCCTACGGCACTCAGTACTTC.

This clonotype occurred many times. V and J are TRBV19 and TRBJ1-1; tentatively, D is TRBD1 (5 bases). CDR1 and CDR2 (germline): LNHDA, SQIVND (reference sequence). This CDR3 has 13 amino acids. Trimming stripped 6 bases from V and 10 bases from J, with 18 bases between. The CDR3 spells CASSLRGVRRAFF. In DNA form, the CDR3 reads TGTGCCAGTAGCCTCAGAGGGGTCCGCCGAGCTTTCTTT.

This clonotype occurred many times. This sequence joins TRBV7-2 and TRBJ1-6; D possibly corresponds to TRBD1 (5 bases). The CDR3 consists of 16 residues. V lost 5 bases, J lost 6 bases, and 17 bases lay in between. Per the germline V gene, CDR1 is SGHTA and CDR2 is FQGNSA. The DNA for the CDR3 is TGTGCCAGCAGCCCCTATGGGACGACGGCTAATTCACCCCTCCACTTT. As protein: CASSPYGTTANSPLHF.

The table lists this clonotype with many counts. The genes are TRBV6-6 and TRBJ1-2, with D maybe TRBD1 (6 bases). V was pared by 4 bases and J by 0 bases, with 15 bases between. The CDR3 length is 16 residues. Germline V CDR1 and CDR2: MNHNY, SVGAGI (reference sequence). CDR3 bases: TGTGCCAGCAGTTCACCTCGGGACACCTCTAACTATGGCTACACCTTC. It translates to CASSSPRDTSNYGYTF.

This clonotype was observed at least ten times. The rearrangement joins TRBV7-9 to TRBJ1-1, with a tentative D call TRBD1 (6 bases). Trimming stripped 3 bases from V and 5 bases from J, with 16 bases between. Per the germline V gene, CDR1 is SEHNR and CDR2 is FQNEAQ (reference sequence). This CDR3 has 15 residues. The CDR3 nucleotides are TGTGCCAGCAGCTTCGCGGGGGAGCAGGGGACTGAAGCTTTCTTT. Translation: CASSFAGEQGTEAFF.

In its sample, this clonotype was seen many times. The J gene is TRBJ2-1, the V gene TRBV6-1; 11 bases agree with TRBD2. Unmatched junction bases numbered 10, after V lost 8 bases and J lost 4 bases. This CDR3 has 16 residues. Germline CDR1 is MNHNS and CDR2 is SASEGT. The CDR3 protein is CASAFLAGGAYNEQFF. The CDR3 DNA reads TGTGCCAGCGCCTTTCTAGCGGGGGGTGCATACAATGAGCAGTTCTTC.